This T cell receptor beta chain comes out of a study of blood T cell repertoires in COVID-19. Study details: Donors in the United States, Italy and Spain gave samples during acute or convalescent COVID-19. From T cells, B-cell-depleted T cells, or PBMCs came the material, which was cDNA or gDNA.

The assay was immunoSEQ multiplex PCR, and TCRdb's table has in-frame clones only and misses some. The sample includes fewer than 500,000 clones, 85% to 90% of them seen just once. CDR3 length: 14 residues. Germline loops: CDR1 MDHEN, CDR2 SYDVKM. Trimming removed 9 bases from V and 2 bases from J; junction bases left unmatched: 8. The genes are TRBV28 and TRBJ2-7, with 9 bases that match TRBD1. This receptor was taken from a man aged 30 to 45 who had recovered from COVID-19. The sample comprised PBMCs or T cells enriched from blood (not recorded which). The CDR3 DNA reads as TGTGCCAGTGAGACTGGGACAGGGCCCTACGAGCAGTACTTC. Protein sequence: CASETGTGPYEQYF.